Ten or more counts support the clone carrying this T cell receptor (beta chain). Antigen specificity is unknown. TCRdb re-called the 5' RACE reads with MiXCR, one entry per CDR3 protein. Counted here are about 30,000 distinct CDR3 sequences, 16% occurring once; the ten biggest clones make up around 5%. V lost 1 base and J 9 bases, leaving 8 bases between the germline ends. CDR3 length equals 12 residues. Germline CDR1 reads SGHDT; CDR2 reads YYEEEE. Documented time point: technical triplicate 3. This sample is part of a study of neurological immune-mediated disorders. Study-wide results and limits: There were no CDR3 amino acid sequences shared by expanded clones across subjects, a result suggesting private repertoires in all groups.

This chain uses TRBV5-6 with TRBJ2-1, with D unclear. The sample was CD4+ T cells from blood. This TCR was recovered from a female donor with HTLV-1-associated myelopathy (HAM/TSP). The CDR3: CASSLIPFEQFF. CDR3 coding DNA: TGTGCCAGCAGCTTGATCCCCTTTGAGCAGTTCTTC.